The 12 T cell receptor beta chains below come from one sample, sequenced in a study of shared clonotypes between healthy human individuals. Measured with immunoSEQ multiplex PCR; TCRdb has only the in-frame clones, and not every one. The repertoire holds 1.5 million to 2.5 million clones, with roughly 94% as singletons. It was CD45RO-negative cells, positively selected for CCR7, that made up naive CD8 cells, with terminally differentiated effector memory CD45RA+ cells excluded. Input material: naive CD8+ T cells sorted from blood. These receptors originate from a man younger than 35 in good health.

V usage is TRBV6-6 and J usage is TRBJ1-4; 7 bases fit TRBD1. V shed 5 bases, J shed 3 bases, and the junction held 6 bases outside the gene matches. The CDR3 covers 15 residues. CDR1 and CDR2 (germline): MNHNY, SVGAGI (reference sequence). In DNA, the CDR3 is TGTGCCAGCAGTGGGGATACAGGGGCTAATGAAAAACTGTTTTTT. Translation gives CASSGDTGANEKLFF.

The rearrangement links TRBV4-1 to TRBJ2-1; a possible D gene is TRBD2 (7 bases). Trimming took 5 bases from V and 3 from J, leaving 17 bases between them. From germline, CDR1 is MGHRA and CDR2 YSYEKL. The CDR3 spans 16 residues. The CDR3 is CASSSTIGGDYNEQFF. The CDR3 nucleotides read TGCGCCAGCAGCTCTACGATAGGGGGGGACTACAATGAGCAGTTCTTC.

The J gene is TRBJ1-2, the V gene TRBV19; D unclear. Germline-derived CDR1 and CDR2 are LNHDA and SQIVND (reference sequence). The CDR3 has 14 residues. With 3 bases removed from V and 2 bases from J, the gap between germline ends came to 10 bases. CDR3 loop: CASSIDMDNYGYTF. Written as DNA, the CDR3 is TGTGCCAGTAGTATTGACATGGACAACTATGGCTACACCTTC.

The J gene is TRBJ1-1, the V gene TRBV2, with unresolved D. V shed 9 bases and J shed 1 base, with 12 bases lying between them. Per germline, CDR1 SNHLY and CDR2 FYNNEI. The CDR3 extends over 13 amino acids. CDR3 sequence reads: CARVGSQNTEAFF. The CDR3 nucleotides read TGTGCCAGGGTAGGTAGCCAGAACACTGAAGCTTTCTTT.

V is TRBV4-3 and J is TRBJ1-1; D uncertain. The CDR3 is made up of 13 amino acids. Trimming pared 0 bases from V and 5 bases from J, leaving 7 bases between. The germline CDR1 and CDR2 sequences are LGHNA and YSLEER. The CDR3 DNA follows: TGCGCCAGCAGCCAAGATGGGTGGACTGAAGCTTTCTTT. Its protein is CASSQDGWTEAFF.

The chain has TRBV27 and TRBJ2-5, with 7 bases matching TRBD1. The CDR3 contains 15 residues. Germline loops: CDR1 MNHEY, CDR2 SMNVEV (reference sequence). J lost 4 bases, V lost 5 bases, and 10 bases had no gene match. This CDR3 reads CASSRTGKSGETQYF. Here the CDR3 DNA reads TGTGCCAGCAGTCGGACAGGAAAGTCGGGAGAGACCCAGTACTTC.

The chain is built from TRBV27 and TRBJ2-7, with D uncertain. The CDR3 is 16 residues long. Per the germline V gene, CDR1 is MNHEY and CDR2 is SMNVEV (reference sequence). With 0 bases removed from V and 3 bases from J, the gap between germline ends came to 15 bases. The chain's CDR3 is CASSLSAGVIDYEQYF. The DNA for the CDR3 is TGTGCCAGCAGTTTATCCGCTGGGGTAATTGACTACGAGCAGTACTTC.

V usage is TRBV7-9 and J usage is TRBJ1-2; D not certain. In germline, CDR1 is SEHNR, CDR2 FQNEAQ (reference sequence). The germline V and J ends were trimmed by 4 bases and 7 bases, with 10 bases remaining between them. This CDR3 has 12 residues. Written as DNA, the CDR3 is TGTGCCAGCAGCTCCATTTCCGGTGGCTACACCTTC. As protein: CASSSISGGYTF.

This chain connects TRBV4-1 to TRBJ2-7, with 11 bases lining up with TRBD1. The CDR3 runs to 14 residues. The V and J ends lost 5 bases and 7 bases, in that order; junction bases with no gene match: 7. The germline V gene encodes CDR1 MGHRA and CDR2 YSYEKL. This chain's CDR3 is CASSEGQGAGEQYF. DNA of the CDR3: TGCGCCAGCAGCGAAGGACAGGGGGCTGGGGAGCAGTACTTC.

V is TRBV7-2 and J is TRBJ1-2, with 9 bases aligning to TRBD1. With V trimmed by 0 bases and J by 4 bases, 3 bases remained unmatched. In germline, CDR1 is SGHTA, CDR2 FQGNSA. The CDR3 is made up of 15 amino acids. The CDR3 nucleotides read TGTGCCAGCAGCTTAGCGCGGGACAGGGTCTATGGCTACACCTTC. Translated: CASSLARDRVYGYTF.

The chain recombines TRBV6-4 with TRBJ2-5; the D is unclear. Germline CDR1 MRHNA, CDR2 SNTAGT. The ends were cut back, 3 bases at V and 2 bases at J, with 10 bases in the middle. The CDR3 is 14 amino acids. The DNA for the CDR3 is TGTGCCAGCAGTGAAACGCTGAGACAAGAGACCCAGTACTTC. This encodes CASSETLRQETQYF.

The chain combines TRBV10-1 with TRBJ2-1; possible D gene TRBD2, 5 bases. The CDR3 totals 16 residues. Germline lookup yields CDR1 WNHNN and CDR2 SYGVQD (reference sequence). V was clipped by 3 bases and J by 1 base, with 13 bases between them. CDR3 sequence (DNA): TGCGCCAGCAGTGACCTGACCGGGAAATCCTACAATGAGCAGTTCTTC. Encoded protein: CASSDLTGKSYNEQFF.